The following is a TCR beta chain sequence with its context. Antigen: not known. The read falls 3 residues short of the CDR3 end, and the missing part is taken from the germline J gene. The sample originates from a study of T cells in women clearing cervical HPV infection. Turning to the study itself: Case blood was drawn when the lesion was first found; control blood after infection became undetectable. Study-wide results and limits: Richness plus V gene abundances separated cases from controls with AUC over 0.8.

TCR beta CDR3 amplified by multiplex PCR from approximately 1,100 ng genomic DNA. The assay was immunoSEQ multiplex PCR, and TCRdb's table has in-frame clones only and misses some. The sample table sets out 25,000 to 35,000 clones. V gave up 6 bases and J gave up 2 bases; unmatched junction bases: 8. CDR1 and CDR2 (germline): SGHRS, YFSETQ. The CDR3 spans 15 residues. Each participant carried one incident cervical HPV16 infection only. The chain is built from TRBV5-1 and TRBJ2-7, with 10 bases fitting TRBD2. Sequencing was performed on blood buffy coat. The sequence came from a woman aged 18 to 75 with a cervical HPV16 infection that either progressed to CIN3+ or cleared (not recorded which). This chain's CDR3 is CASTGTSGGAYEQYF. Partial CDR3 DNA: TGCGCCAGCACCGGTACAAGCGGGGGGGCCTACGAG.